Detailed here is one TCR beta chain. The sample is drawn from a study of Ad26.COV2.S vaccination and SARS-CoV-2 variants. TCRdb's copy holds only in-frame clones and misses some; the assay was immunoSEQ multiplex PCR. The sample records about 330,000 clones, roughly nine tenths being singletons. Treatment meaning: roughly 20 received Ad26.COV2.S at low or high dose, single or two shots; several received placebo; per-sample allocation not given. Day 63 after the first vaccine or placebo injection was the time point for sampling. The sequence was obtained from a person between 18 and 59 years old who received the Ad26.COV2.S COVID-19 vaccine or a placebo. The source was peripheral blood, collected in a trial of Ad26.COV2.S vaccine versus placebo.

CDR3 nucleotide sequence: TGTGCCAGCAGAACACGGCGCTTGTGGCCCCAGCATTTT. This codes for CASRTRRLWPQHF. The chain employs TRBV6-6 and TRBJ1-5, with unresolved D. The CDR3 sequence is 13 residues long. V was trimmed by 6 bases and J by 9 bases, leaving 15 bases between them. From germline, CDR1 is MNHNY and CDR2 SVGAGI (reference sequence).